The clone carrying this T cell receptor (beta chain) has only one observation. What it recognizes is unknown. TCR beta VDJ and CDR3 profiles were obtained from a genomic DNA template. TCRdb redid the calling of the reads with MiXCR, one entry per CDR3 protein. The profile shows hundreds of thousands of distinct CDR3 sequences, about two thirds of them singletons. This entry comes from a study of CD8+CD57+ T cells in acquired aplastic anemia. Study information: The mean DNA yield obtained from sorted CD4+ and CD8+ cells came to approximately 3 ug. There were some 11 million reads, on average, for CD4+ cells from healthy donors.

Whole-study results and caveats: Patients and controls were found to share about 31 CD8+ CDR3 sequences. The CD8+ Simpson's diversity of patients and controls was not significantly different.

The clonotype originates from a human donor in good health, serving as a control. The sequenced sample was sorted CD4+, CD8+, or CD8+CD57+ T cells (not recorded which) from PBMCs.

The chain's CDR3 is CASSEPWGGADSQYF. The CDR3 coding sequence is TGTGCCAGCAGCGAACCATGGGGGGGCGCGGATTCGCAGTACTTC. J is TRBJ2-7 and V is TRBV9; TRBD2 might be the D (7 bases). CDR1 and CDR2 from the germline V gene are SGDLS and YYNGEE. Trimming took off 3 bases at V and 9 bases at J, with 22 bases between the two ends. The CDR3 totals 15 residues.